These T cell receptor beta chains were read from a single sample in a study of graft-versus-host responses after intestinal transplantation. These receptors' antigens are unknown. This table comes from immunoSEQ multiplex PCR, and its TCRdb copy is limited to in-frame clones, with some not included. The sample carries roughly 73,000 clones, about nine tenths recorded once. Sequences were derived from unstimulated CD8+ T cells sorted from spleen or lymph node cells, sampled before transplant. These TCRs come from a human donor who was the organ donor for an intestinal transplant. The CDR3 runs from the conserved cysteine through the conserved F or W. The D gene is left open where the match is weak. Clone size is stated in some rows and not others, as once, few, many or a class when expanded.

CDR3,DNA,V,size,J,D
CASSFDGGGYGYTF,TGTGCCAGCAGTTTTGACGGGGGCGGTTATGGCTACACCTTC,TRBV27,NA,TRBJ1-2,NA
CASSTDRASYEQYF,TGTGCCAGCAGTACCGACAGGGCCTCCTACGAGCAGTACTTC,TRBV27,NA,TRBJ2-7,TRBD1
CASRRRPDTQYF,TGTGCCAGCCGGCGGCGGCCGGATACGCAGTATTTT,TRBV2,NA,TRBJ2-3,NA
CAWNNRDSRGTF,TGTGCCTGGAATAACAGGGATAGTAGAGGAACCTTC,TRBV30,NA,TRBJ1-2,NA
CASSPLGADQETQYF,TGTGCCAGCAGCCCTCTGGGCGCTGACCAAGAGACCCAGTACTTC,TRBV4-2,NA,TRBJ2-5,NA
CASSLGGEGNTEAFF,TGTGCCAGCAGCTTAGGGGGCGAGGGGAACACTGAAGCTTTCTTT,TRBV13,NA,TRBJ1-1,NA
CASSPPRTGSLYEQYF,TGTGCCAGCAGCCCCCCCAGGACAGGATCCCTCTACGAGCAGTACTTC,TRBV16,few,TRBJ2-7,TRBD1
CASSLPPDIPSYEQYF,TGTGCCAGCAGCTTACCCCCGGACATCCCCTCCTACGAGCAGTACTTC,TRBV7-2,NA,TRBJ2-7,NA
CAWSTGELFF,TGTGCCTGGAGTACTGGGGAGCTGTTTTTT,TRBV30,NA,TRBJ2-2,NA
CASSYKPVTGELFF,TGTGCCAGCAGTTACAAACCCGTCACCGGGGAGCTGTTTTTT,TRBV6-5,NA,TRBJ2-2,NA
CASSLLARGDYEQFF,TGTGCCAGCAGCCTCCTAGCGAGGGGGGACTATGAGCAGTTCTTC,TRBV7-9,NA,TRBJ2-1,NA
CASLGSYNSPLHF,TGTGCCAGTCTGGGCTCCTATAATTCACCCCTCCACTTT,TRBV2,NA,TRBJ1-6,NA
CASSQDPDEQFF,TGTGCCAGCAGCCAAGACCCCGATGAGCAGTTCTTC,TRBV4-2,NA,TRBJ2-1,NA
CASSDFRWGADYGYTF,TGTGCCAGCAGTGACTTCCGGTGGGGGGCGGACTATGGCTACACCTTC,TRBV6-1,NA,TRBJ1-2,NA
CASSLAGGHEQYF,TGTGCCAGCAGCTTAGCCGGAGGCCACGAGCAGTACTTC,TRBV7-2,NA,TRBJ2-7,NA
CASRGPGYLYGYTF,TGTGCCAGCAGAGGACCCGGGTATCTCTATGGCTACACCTTC,TRBV4-2,NA,TRBJ1-2,NA
CASSPWDKETQYF,TGTGCCAGCAGCCCGTGGGACAAAGAGACCCAGTACTTC,TRBV14,NA,TRBJ2-5,NA
CASSTWGAVQETQYF,TGTGCCAGCAGCACCTGGGGGGCAGTGCAAGAGACCCAGTACTTC,TRBV11-2,NA,TRBJ2-5,NA
CASSPLEGWGETQYF,TGTGCCAGCAGTCCGTTGGAGGGCTGGGGAGAGACCCAGTACTTC,TRBV6-1,once,TRBJ2-5,NA
CASKEDGSYNEQFF,TGTGCCAGCAAAGAAGATGGCTCCTACAATGAGCAGTTCTTC,TRBV7-3,NA,TRBJ2-1,NA
CASSEGLGEPPAGYTF,TGTGCCAGCAGTGAAGGTCTTGGGGAACCGCCTGCGGGCTACACCTTC,TRBV6-1,NA,TRBJ1-2,NA
CASSELIYYSNQPQHF,TGTGCCAGCAGTGAATTAATTTATTATAGCAATCAGCCCCAGCATTTT,TRBV6-1,NA,TRBJ1-5,NA
CASDDRTDQPQHF,TGTGCCAGTGACGACAGGACCGATCAGCCCCAGCATTTT,TRBV19,NA,TRBJ1-5,NA
CASSHDPYAPFF,TGTGCCAGCAGTCACGACCCATATGCCCCCTTCTTT,TRBV11-2,NA,TRBJ1-1,NA
CASRRGDFPEAFF,TGTGCCAGCAGAAGGGGGGACTTTCCTGAAGCTTTCTTT,TRBV7-9,NA,TRBJ1-1,NA
CASSQELLDRQWSGYTF,TGCGCCAGCAGCCAAGAACTCTTAGACAGGCAGTGGAGTGGCTACACCTTC,TRBV4-1,NA,TRBJ1-2,NA